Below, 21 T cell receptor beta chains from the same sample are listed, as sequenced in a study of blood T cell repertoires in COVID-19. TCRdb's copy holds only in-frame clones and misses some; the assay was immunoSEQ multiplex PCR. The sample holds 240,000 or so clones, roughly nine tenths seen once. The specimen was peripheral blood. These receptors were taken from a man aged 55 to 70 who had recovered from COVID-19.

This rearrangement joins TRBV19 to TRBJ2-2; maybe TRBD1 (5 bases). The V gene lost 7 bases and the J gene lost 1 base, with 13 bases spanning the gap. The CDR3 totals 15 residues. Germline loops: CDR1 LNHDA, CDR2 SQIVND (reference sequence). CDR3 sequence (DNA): TGTGCCAGTACCATACTCGGACAGAACACCGGGGAGCTGTTTTTT. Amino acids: CASTILGQNTGELFF.

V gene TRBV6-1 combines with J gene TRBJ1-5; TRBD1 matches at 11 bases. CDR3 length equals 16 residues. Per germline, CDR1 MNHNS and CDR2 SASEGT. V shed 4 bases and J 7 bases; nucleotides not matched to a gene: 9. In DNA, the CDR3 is TGTGCCAGCAGTGCCCTTGGACAGGGGGCCGGACAGCCCCAGCATTTT. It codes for CASSALGQGAGQPQHF.

CDR3 region: CASSHPGQGDYGYTF. CDR3 nucleotides: TGCGCCAGCAGCCACCCCGGACAGGGGGACTATGGCTACACCTTC. The chain has TRBV4-1 and TRBJ1-2, with 10 bases aligning to TRBD1. Germline values: CDR1 MGHRA, CDR2 YSYEKL. The V gene end was trimmed by 3 bases and the J gene end by 3 bases; junction bases not matched to a gene: 4. The CDR3 covers 15 residues.

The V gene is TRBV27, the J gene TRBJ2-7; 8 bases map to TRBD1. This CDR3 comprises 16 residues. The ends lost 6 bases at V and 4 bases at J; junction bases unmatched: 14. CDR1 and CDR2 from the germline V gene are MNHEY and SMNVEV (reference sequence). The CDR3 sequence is CASRRVQGAQFYEQYF. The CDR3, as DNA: TGTGCCAGCAGACGAGTCCAGGGGGCACAATTTTACGAGCAGTACTTC.

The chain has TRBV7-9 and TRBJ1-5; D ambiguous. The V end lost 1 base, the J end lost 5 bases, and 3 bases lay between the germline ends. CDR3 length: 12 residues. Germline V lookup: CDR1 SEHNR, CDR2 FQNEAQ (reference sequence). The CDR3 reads CASSLGDQPQHF. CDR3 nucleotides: TGTGCCAGCAGCTTAGGAGATCAGCCCCAGCATTTT.

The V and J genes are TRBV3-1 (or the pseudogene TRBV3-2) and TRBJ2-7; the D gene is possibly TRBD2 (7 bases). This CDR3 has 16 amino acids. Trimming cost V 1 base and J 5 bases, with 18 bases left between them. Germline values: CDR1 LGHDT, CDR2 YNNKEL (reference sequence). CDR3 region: CASSQVGGAIGNEQYF. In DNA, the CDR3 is TGTGCCAGCAGCCAAGTAGGGGGGGCCATCGGGAACGAGCAGTACTTC.

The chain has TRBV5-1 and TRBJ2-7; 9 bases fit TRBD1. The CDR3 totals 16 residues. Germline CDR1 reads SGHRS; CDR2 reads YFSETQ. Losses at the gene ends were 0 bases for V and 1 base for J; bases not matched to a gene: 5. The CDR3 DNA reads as TGCGCCAGCAGCTTGGATGGGGACAGGGCATCCTACGAGCAGTACTTC. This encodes CASSLDGDRASYEQYF.

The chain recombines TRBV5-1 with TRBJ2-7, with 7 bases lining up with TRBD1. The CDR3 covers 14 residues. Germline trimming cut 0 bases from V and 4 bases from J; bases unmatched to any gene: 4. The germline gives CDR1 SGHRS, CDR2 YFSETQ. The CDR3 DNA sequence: TGCGCCAGCAGCTTGGACAGGGGAAGATACGAGCAGTACGTC. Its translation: CASSLDRGRYEQYV.

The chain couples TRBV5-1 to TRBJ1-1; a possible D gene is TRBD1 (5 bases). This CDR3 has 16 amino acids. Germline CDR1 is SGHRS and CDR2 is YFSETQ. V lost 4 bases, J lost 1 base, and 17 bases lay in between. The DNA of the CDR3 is TGCGCCAGCAGCCGCCGCCCCCGACAGAAGAACACTGAAGCTTTCTTT. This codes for CASSRRPRQKNTEAFF.

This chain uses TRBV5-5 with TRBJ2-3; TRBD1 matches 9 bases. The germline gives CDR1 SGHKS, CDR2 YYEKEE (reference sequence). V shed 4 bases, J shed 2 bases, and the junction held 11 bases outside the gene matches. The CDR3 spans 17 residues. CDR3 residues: CASSRGQGMGTTDTQYF. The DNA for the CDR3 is TGTGCCAGCAGCAGGGGACAGGGAATGGGAACCACAGATACGCAGTATTTT.

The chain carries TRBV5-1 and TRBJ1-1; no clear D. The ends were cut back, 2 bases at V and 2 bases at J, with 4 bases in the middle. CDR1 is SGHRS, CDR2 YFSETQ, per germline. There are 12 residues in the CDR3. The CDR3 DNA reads TGCGCCAGCAGCTTTAGTAACACTGAAGCTTTCTTT. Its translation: CASSFSNTEAFF.

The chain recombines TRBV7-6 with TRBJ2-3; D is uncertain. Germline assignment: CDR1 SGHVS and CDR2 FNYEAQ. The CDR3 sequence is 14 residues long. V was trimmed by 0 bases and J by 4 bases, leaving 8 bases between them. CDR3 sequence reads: CASSLASEADTQYF. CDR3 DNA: TGTGCCAGCAGCTTAGCTTCCGAGGCAGATACGCAGTATTTT. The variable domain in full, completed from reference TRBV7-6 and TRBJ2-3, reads GAGVSQSPRYKVTKRGQDVALRCDPISGHVSLYWYRQALGQGPEFLTYFNYEAQQDKSGLPNDRFSAERPEGSISTLTIQRTEQRDSAMYRCASSLASEADTQYFGPGTRLTVL.

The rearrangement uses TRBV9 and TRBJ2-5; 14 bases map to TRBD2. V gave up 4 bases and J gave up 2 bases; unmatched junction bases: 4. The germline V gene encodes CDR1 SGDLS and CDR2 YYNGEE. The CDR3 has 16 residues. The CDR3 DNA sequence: TGTGCCAGCAGCTACGGGACTAGCGGGGGTCAAGAGACCCAGTACTTC. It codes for CASSYGTSGGQETQYF.

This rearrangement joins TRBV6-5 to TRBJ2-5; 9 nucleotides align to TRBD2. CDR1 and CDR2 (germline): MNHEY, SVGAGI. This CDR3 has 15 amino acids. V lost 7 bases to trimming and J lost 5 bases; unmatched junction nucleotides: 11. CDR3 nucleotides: TGTGCCAGCAACAAGCGGGGGGCGGTTGAGGAGACCCAGTACTTC. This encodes CASNKRGAVEETQYF.

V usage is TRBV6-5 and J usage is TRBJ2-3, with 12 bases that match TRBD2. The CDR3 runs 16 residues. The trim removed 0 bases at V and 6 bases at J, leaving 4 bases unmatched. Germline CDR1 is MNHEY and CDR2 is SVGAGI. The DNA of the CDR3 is TGTGCCAGCAGTTACTCTGGACTAGCGGGGTCGGATACGCAGTATTTT. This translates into CASSYSGLAGSDTQYF.

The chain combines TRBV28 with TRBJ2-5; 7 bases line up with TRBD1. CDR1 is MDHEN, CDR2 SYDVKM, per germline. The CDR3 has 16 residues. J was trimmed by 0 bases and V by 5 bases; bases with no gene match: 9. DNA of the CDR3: TGTGCCAGCAGTCCGACAGGGTTCGCGTACCAAGAGACCCAGTACTTC. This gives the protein CASSPTGFAYQETQYF.

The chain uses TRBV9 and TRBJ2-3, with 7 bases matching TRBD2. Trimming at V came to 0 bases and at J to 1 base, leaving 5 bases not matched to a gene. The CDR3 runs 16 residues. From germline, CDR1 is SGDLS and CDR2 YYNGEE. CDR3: CASSVVPSGGTDTQYF. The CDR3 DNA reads TGTGCCAGCAGCGTAGTTCCAAGCGGGGGCACAGATACGCAGTATTTT.

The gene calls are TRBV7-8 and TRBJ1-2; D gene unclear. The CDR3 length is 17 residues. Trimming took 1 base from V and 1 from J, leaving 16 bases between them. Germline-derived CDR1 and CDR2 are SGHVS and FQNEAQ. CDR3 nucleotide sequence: TGTGCCAGCAGCTTAGGAGTTCGGGGTCCAGTTAACTATGGCTACACCTTC. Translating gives CASSLGVRGPVNYGYTF. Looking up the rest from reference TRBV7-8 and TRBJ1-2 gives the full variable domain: GAGVSQSPRYKVAKRGQDVALRCDPISGHVSLFWYQQALGQGPEFLTYFQNEAQLDKSGLPSDRFFAERPEGSVSTLKIQRTQQEDSAVYLCASSLGVRGPVNYGYTFGSGTRLTVV.

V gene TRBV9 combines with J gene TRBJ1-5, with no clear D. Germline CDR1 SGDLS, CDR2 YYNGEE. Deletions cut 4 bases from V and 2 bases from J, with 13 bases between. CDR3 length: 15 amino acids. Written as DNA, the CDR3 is TGTGCCAGCAGCCCGGGGTCAGGAGGCAATCAGCCCCAGCATTTT. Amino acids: CASSPGSGGNQPQHF.

CDR3 amino acids: CASSSQGGVNEQFF. The CDR3 region has the DNA TGTGCCAGTAGTTCGCAGGGTGGAGTGAATGAGCAGTTCTTC. V and J are TRBV19 and TRBJ2-1; a possible D gene is TRBD1 (5 bases). Between the trimmed V and J ends, which lost 5 bases and 7 bases, there was a span of 15 bases. Germline assignment: CDR1 LNHDA and CDR2 SQIVND (reference sequence). CDR3 length equals 14 residues.

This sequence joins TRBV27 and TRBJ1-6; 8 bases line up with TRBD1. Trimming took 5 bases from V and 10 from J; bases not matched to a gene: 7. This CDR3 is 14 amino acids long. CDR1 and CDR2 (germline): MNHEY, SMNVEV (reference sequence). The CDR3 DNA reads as TGTGCCAGCAGTCCGCAGGGGGCTTTGTCACCCCTCCACTTT. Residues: CASSPQGALSPLHF.